Presented here are 11 T cell receptor beta chains from one specimen sequenced in a study of post-analysis software for immune sequencing data. Regarding the study as a whole: Included in a set of roughly five TRBV segments more frequent in patients than controls were TRBV5-6, TRBV5-1 and TRBV20-1.

Unique molecular identifiers featured in each of the TCR beta cDNA libraries. TCRdb redid the calling of the PCR reads with MiXCR, one entry per CDR3 protein. The sample contains around 500,000 distinct CDR3 sequences, approximately 31% of which appear only once. These TCRs are of unknown antigen specificity. The sequencing input was blood. Receptors were obtained from a girl between 2 and 17 years old with multiple sclerosis.

The genes are TRBV10-1 and TRBJ2-5; 10 nucleotides agree with TRBD1. The DNA matches TRBJ2-7 better at its end, which makes the J call doubtful. This CDR3 contains 15 residues. CDR1 and CDR2 from the germline V gene are WNHNN and SYGVQD (reference sequence). The CDR3 DNA reads as TGCACCCTCCCCGGGACAGGGGATGGTGGCCACGAGCAGTACTTC. It encodes CTLPGTGDGGHEQYF.

The chain has TRBV4-1 and TRBJ2-7, with D hard to call. The V end was cut by 4 bases, the J end by 6 bases, with 19 bases between. The CDR3 spans 15 residues. From germline, CDR1 is MGHRA and CDR2 YSYEKL. CDR3: CASSLDPLGNTEQYF. CDR3 DNA: TGCGCCAGCAGCCTTGATCCTCTGGGGAACACCGAGCAGTACTTC.

This clonotype was recorded a few times. This chain uses TRBV6-5 with TRBJ1-2, with TRBD1 matching 8 bases. Losses at the gene ends were 6 bases for V and 4 bases for J; bases not matched to a gene: 7. In germline, CDR1 is MNHEY, CDR2 SVGAGI. This CDR3 has 14 amino acids. CDR3 sequence (DNA): TGTGCCAGCAGGGACCTCGGACAGGGCTATGGCTACACCTTC. Its protein is CASRDLGQGYGYTF.

This clonotype was counted only a few times. The rearrangement joins TRBV7-9 to TRBJ2-7, with 7 nucleotides matching TRBD2. There are 12 residues in the CDR3. V lost 11 bases to trimming and J lost 4 bases; unmatched junction nucleotides: 8. Germline loops: CDR1 SEHNR, CDR2 FQNEAQ (reference sequence). CDR3 coding DNA: TGTGCCGGCACCCGTAGCGGGTACGAGCAGTACTTC. Amino acid sequence: CAGTRSGYEQYF.

The rearrangement joins TRBV6-1 to TRBJ2-1; TRBD2 aligns across 8 bases. CDR1 and CDR2 (germline): MNHNS, SASEGT. Unmatched junction bases numbered 9, after V lost 4 bases and J lost 7 bases. The CDR3 totals 15 residues. CDR3 region: CASSAPGGALNEQFF. In nucleotides, the CDR3 is TGTGCCAGCAGTGCCCCGGGGGGGGCGCTTAATGAGCAGTTCTTC.

This sequence joins TRBV7-8 and TRBJ1-2; a weak D match, TRBD1 (5 bases). This CDR3 has 15 amino acids. V lost 5 bases and J lost 5, with 18 bases in between. CDR1 is SGHVS and CDR2 is FQNEAQ in the germline V gene. CDR3 in DNA: TGTGCCAGCAGCCCCACCGCGGGGGGGAGGTATGGCTACACCTTC. Protein: CASSPTAGGRYGYTF.

This clonotype has only a few counts. The chain recombines TRBV6-5 with TRBJ2-5; D call uncertain. Germline assignment: CDR1 MNHEY and CDR2 SVGAGI. V was cut by 8 bases and J by 2 bases, with 15 bases left in between. The length of the CDR3 is 14 residues. CDR3 residues: CASQFSRSQETQYF. In DNA, the CDR3 is TGTGCCAGCCAATTTTCAAGGTCTCAAGAGACCCAGTACTTC.

In its sample, this clonotype was seen a few times. In DNA, the CDR3 is TGTGCCATCAGTGAGTCAGGCGGGGATCGGGAGACCCAGTACTTC. Protein product: CAISESGGDRETQYF. This chain uses TRBV10-3 with TRBJ2-5, with D possibly matching TRBD2 (6 bases). From germline, CDR1 is ENHRY and CDR2 SYGVKD. V was shortened by 0 bases and J by 5 bases, with 13 bases between the two germline ends. There are 15 residues in the CDR3.

There are a few counts of this clonotype. The chain is built from TRBV12-3 or TRBV12-4 and TRBJ2-1, with 8 nucleotides matching TRBD1. V trimming: 1 base; J trimming: 7 bases; junction bases outside the gene matches: 12. The CDR3 spans 17 residues. This CDR3 is CASSLEAGRGHDNEQFF. The CDR3 DNA is TGTGCCAGCAGTTTAGAGGCCGGCAGGGGGCATGATAATGAGCAGTTCTTC.

This clonotype has only a few counts. The CDR3 here is CASSQGRLGLADNEQFF. The CDR3 DNA reads TGCGCCAGCAGCCAAGGGCGGTTGGGACTAGCGGACAATGAGCAGTTCTTC. The rearrangement uses TRBV4-1 and TRBJ2-1, with 11 bases aligning to TRBD2. The CDR3 totals 17 residues. The V and J ends lost 1 base and 5 bases, in that order; junction bases with no gene match: 7. Germline-derived CDR1 and CDR2 are MGHRA and YSYEKL.

The chain combines TRBV4-1 with TRBJ2-5; TRBD1 agrees at 9 bases. The J call may not be correct, given that the DNA end is closer to TRBJ2-7. Germline-derived CDR1 and CDR2 are MGHRA and YSYEKL. The CDR3 has 16 amino acids. CDR3 in amino acids: CASSQPSPTGGYEQYF. The CDR3 bases are TGCGCCAGCAGCCAACCCTCCCCGACAGGGGGCTACGAGCAGTACTTC.